Reported below is one T cell receptor (beta chain). Healthy donors of bone marrow made up the group. At sampling all donors were nominally healthy, likely with unrecorded immune exposures. The data belong to a study of cytomegalovirus exposure and HLA in healthy donors. This CDR3 comprises 13 residues. CDR1 SQVTM and CDR2 ANQGSEA come from the germline V gene. The PCR ran on 60 Vbeta and 13 Jbeta primers. Some clones are missing from TCRdb's copy, which holds only in-frame ones; the method was immunoSEQ multiplex PCR. The table records 160,000 or so clones, about three quarters of them present only once.

The receptor was derived from a man aged 40-49 years in good health and CMV-seropositive. The rearrangement links TRBV29-1 to TRBJ2-5; D unresolved. The J call may be in error: the DNA end matches TRBJ2-7 better. Sequenced: PBMCs. The DNA of the CDR3 is TGCAGCGTTGGTGGTCGCCAAAGCTACGAGCAGTACTTC. It specifies CSVGGRQSYEQYF.